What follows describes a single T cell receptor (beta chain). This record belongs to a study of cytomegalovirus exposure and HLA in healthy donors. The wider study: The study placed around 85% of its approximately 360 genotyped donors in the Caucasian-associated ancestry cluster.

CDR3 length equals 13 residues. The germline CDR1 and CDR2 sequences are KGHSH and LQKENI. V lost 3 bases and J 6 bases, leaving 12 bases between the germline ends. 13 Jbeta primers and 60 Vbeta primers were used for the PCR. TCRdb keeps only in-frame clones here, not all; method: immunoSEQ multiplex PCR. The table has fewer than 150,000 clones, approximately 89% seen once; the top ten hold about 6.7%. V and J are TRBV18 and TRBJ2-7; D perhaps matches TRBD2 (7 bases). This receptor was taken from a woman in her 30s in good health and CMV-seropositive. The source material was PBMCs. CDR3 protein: CASSPGGQSEQYF. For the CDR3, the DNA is TGTGCCAGCTCACCGGGGGGGCAGTCCGAGCAGTACTTC.